A few counts support the clone carrying this T cell receptor (beta chain). The antigen remains undetermined. These data come from a study of T-cell memory formation after mild COVID-19. Findings and caveats of the study: Whether second-wave clones peaking at day 37 were SARS-CoV-2 specific went unconfirmed. Pre-infection memory harbored some responding clones, suggesting cross-reactive memory joined. Shrinking CD4+ clones were chiefly CM and EM; CD8+ ones were chiefly EMRA.

5'RACE with constant-segment primers built TCRalpha and TCRbeta cDNA libraries with UMIs. TCRdb reprocessed the 5' RACE reads via MiXCR and lists one record per CDR3 protein. The sample lists 580,000 or so distinct CDR3 sequences; around 15% were seen once. From germline, CDR1 is SGDLS and CDR2 YYNGEE. This CDR3 region has 14 residues. The J segment lost 4 bases and the V segment lost 3 bases, leaving 3 bases of the junction unmatched. This receptor was identified in an adult woman who had mild COVID-19 (a few samples of this study predate the infection). Cell type and time point are not known. The chain is built from TRBV9 and TRBJ2-5, with 10 bases matching TRBD1. The sequenced sample consisted of PBMCs or a T cell subset sorted from them (not recorded which). CDR3 bases: TGTGCCAGCAGCGAAGGGACAGGGGTAGAGACCCAGTACTTC. As protein: CASSEGTGVETQYF.